This paragraph covers one T cell receptor (beta chain) sequence. As yet, its antigen is unknown. The investigators amplified TCR beta CDR3 regions from RNA transcripts. A set of HTBI primers served as the primers for a first-round RT-PCR of the TCR CDR3. TCRdb recomputed calls from the multiplex PCR reads with MiXCR, one row per CDR3 protein. This repertoire shows roughly 700,000 distinct CDR3 sequences, under 45% found once; its top ten account for around 32%. This entry is derived from a study of T cells in Graves' hyperthyroidism and ophthalmopathy. Study overall: Before treatment of any kind, peripheral blood was taken at initial diagnosis.

Orbital computed tomography, thyroid ultrasound, serum thyroxine and TRAb, and clinical symptoms together informed the diagnoses. Trimming left V 5 bases short and J 0 bases short, with 14 bases between. The CDR3 runs to 16 residues. Study observations and caveats: Model output signaled ophthalmopathy a median roughly 6 months ahead of onset.

The chain links TRBV12-3 or TRBV12-4 to TRBJ1-5; D is ambiguous. The sequencing input was blood. This clonotype originated in a woman aged 35 to 49 with Graves' hyperthyroidism. The CDR3 protein is CASSGDESYSNQPQHF. The CDR3 DNA sequence: TGTGCCAGCAGTGGTGACGAGTCCTATAGCAATCAGCCCCAGCATTTT.